This paragraph reports one T cell receptor beta chain. The data derive from a study of T cells in Graves' hyperthyroidism and ophthalmopathy. The investigators amplified TCR beta CDR3 regions from RNA transcripts. Researchers ran a first-round RT-PCR on the TCR CDR3 using the HTBI primer set. One entry per CDR3 protein, called by TCRdb with MiXCR from the multiplex PCR reads. Of fewer than 750,000 distinct CDR3 sequences listed, more than 45% are singletons. CDR3 length: 14 amino acids. CDR1 SGHNT and CDR2 YYREEE come from the germline V gene (reference sequence). V trimming: 4 bases; J trimming: 5 bases; junction bases outside the gene matches: 7.

This TCR was sampled from a woman in her late teens or twenties with Graves' hyperthyroidism. Sequenced: peripheral blood or thyroid tissue (not recorded which). V gene TRBV5-4 combines with J gene TRBJ2-7, with 9 bases aligning to TRBD1. Written as DNA, the CDR3 is TGTGCCAGCAGCGTGACAGGGGGTCATCACGAGCAGTACTTC. Residues: CASSVTGGHHEQYF.